Each of the 22 T cell receptor beta chains below was sequenced from the same sample in a study of blood T cell repertoires in COVID-19. The method was immunoSEQ multiplex PCR; TCRdb's version includes in-frame clones alone and lacks a portion of them. The sample contains about 400,000 clones, approximately 86% of which appear only once. The material sequenced was peripheral blood. All receptors derive from a human donor in a cohort sampled during active COVID-19.

The chain is built from TRBV5-1 and TRBJ1-3; 8 bases are a match to TRBD1. The CDR3 totals 17 residues. The germline V gene encodes CDR1 SGHRS and CDR2 YFSETQ. V shed 0 bases and J 0 bases; nucleotides not matched to a gene: 5. The CDR3 DNA follows: TGCGCCAGCAGCTTGGCAGGGGGCGAATTCTCTGGAAACACCATATATTTT. It specifies CASSLAGGEFSGNTIYF.

The rearrangement links TRBV7-6 to TRBJ1-3, with a weak D call TRBD1 (5 bases). Trimming took off 5 bases at V and 0 bases at J, with 23 bases between the two ends. CDR3 length: 19 residues. The germline gives CDR1 SGHVS, CDR2 FNYEAQ. The CDR3 DNA follows: TGTGCCAGCAGCCGGGGCCGGCTAAGGGGAGGAACCTCTGGAAACACCATATATTTT. Its protein product is CASSRGRLRGGTSGNTIYF.

The chain recombines TRBV27 with TRBJ2-2; 9 bases map to TRBD1. The ends lost 5 bases at V and 6 bases at J; junction bases unmatched: 7. CDR3 length: 15 residues. CDR1 is MNHEY, CDR2 SMNVEV, per germline (reference sequence). CDR3 nucleotide sequence: TGTGCCAGCAGTCGAACGGGACAGGGTCCCGGGGAGCTGTTTTTT. It specifies CASSRTGQGPGELFF.

This clone occurred a few times. The chain uses TRBV6-1 and TRBJ1-6; D gene ambiguous. The germline CDR1 and CDR2 sequences are MNHNS and SASEGT. The CDR3 length is 14 residues. The V end was cut by 2 bases, the J end by 6 bases, with 8 bases between. The CDR3 reads CASSEIGGNSPLHF. The DNA for the CDR3 is TGTGCCAGCAGTGAAATAGGCGGTAATTCACCCCTCCACTTT.

V gene TRBV11-2 combines with J gene TRBJ1-6; TRBD1 agrees at 7 bases. The germline gives CDR1 SGHAT, CDR2 FQNNGV. The CDR3 extends over 14 amino acids. V shed 3 bases, J shed 10 bases, and the junction held 6 bases outside the gene matches. CDR3 residues: CASSLGTARSPLHF. CDR3 nucleotide sequence: TGTGCCAGCAGCTTGGGGACAGCACGCTCACCCCTCCACTTT.

The V and J genes are TRBV19 and TRBJ1-1, with D possibly TRBD1 on 5 matching bases. Germline V gene sequence: CDR1 LNHDA, CDR2 SQIVND (reference sequence). This CDR3 has 15 residues. Trimming pared 4 bases from V and 0 bases from J, leaving 12 bases between. This CDR3 is CASSTPRGVNTEAFF. In DNA form, the CDR3 reads TGTGCCAGTAGTACCCCGCGGGGGGTGAACACTGAAGCTTTCTTT. Variable domain in full (rest from reference TRBV19 and TRBJ1-1): DGGITQSPKYLFRKEGQNVTLSCEQNLNHDAMYWYRQDPGQGLRLIYYSQIVNDFQKGDIAEGYSVSREKKESFPLTVTSAQKNPTAFYLCASSTPRGVNTEAFFGQGTRLTVV.

For this clone: Mismatch with germline at one junction end may stem from a read error. J is TRBJ2-7 and V is TRBV18; possibly TRBD1 for D (6 bases). Germline V gene lookup returns CDR1 KGHSH and CDR2 LQKENI. The CDR3 totals 15 residues. The DNA for the CDR3 is TGTGCCAGCTCACCTCAGGGGATTCTCTCCGACGAGCAGTACTTC. This translates into CASSPQGILSDEQYF.

V and J are TRBV19 and TRBJ2-7, with D perhaps matching TRBD2 (5 bases). CDR1 and CDR2 from the germline V gene are LNHDA and SQIVND (reference sequence). CDR3 length: 14 residues. V was cut by 4 bases and J by 0 bases, with 10 bases left in between. The CDR3 loop reads CASSTQLVSYEQYF. The CDR3 nucleotides read TGTGCCAGTAGTACCCAACTAGTCTCCTACGAGCAGTACTTC.

This rearrangement joins TRBV30 to TRBJ2-3, with 7 bases identical to TRBD2. Germline CDR1 GTSNPN, CDR2 SVGIG (reference sequence). The CDR3 totals 14 residues. V was pared by 5 bases and J by 4 bases, with 9 bases of the junction left unmatched. This chain's CDR3 is CAWGGLDVSDTQYF. The CDR3 DNA follows: TGTGCCTGGGGTGGACTAGATGTATCAGATACGCAGTATTTT.

The chain has TRBV10-3 and TRBJ2-5, with 15 bases lining up with TRBD2. This CDR3 region has 16 residues. Trimming took 2 bases from V and 4 from J; bases not matched to a gene: 2. The germline CDR1 and CDR2 sequences are ENHRY and SYGVKD. The CDR3 bases are TGTGCCATCAGTGAGGGACTAGCGGGAGGGCCAGAGACCCAGTACTTC. It specifies CAISEGLAGGPETQYF.

The rearrangement uses TRBV7-2 and TRBJ1-2; TRBD1 matches at 9 bases. Germline CDR1 SGHTA, CDR2 FQGNSA. The V segment lost 6 bases and the J segment 2 bases; nucleotides outside the gene matches: 7. The CDR3 consists of 15 residues. The CDR3 coding sequence is TGTGCCAGCAGACCCCCGGGACAGGGAAACTATGGCTACACCTTC. It codes for CASRPPGQGNYGYTF.

The chain employs TRBV30 and TRBJ1-2, with TRBD1 matching 7 bases. The CDR3 runs 15 residues. The V segment lost 0 bases and the J segment 5 bases; nucleotides outside the gene matches: 9. Germline V gene lookup returns CDR1 GTSNPN and CDR2 SVGIG (reference sequence). The CDR3 nucleotides are TGTGCCTGGAGTGTCTACGGACAGGTCAAATATGGCTACACCTTC. This gives the protein CAWSVYGQVKYGYTF.

This clone was recorded only once. The gene calls are TRBV5-1 and TRBJ1-3; D gene ambiguous. The germline V gene encodes CDR1 SGHRS and CDR2 YFSETQ. The CDR3 sequence is 16 residues long. Between the trimmed V and J ends, which lost 4 bases and 7 bases, there was a span of 21 bases. The CDR3 DNA reads as TGCGCCAGCAGCAACCGAAACGACATAATTAAGAACACCATATATTTT. Translating it yields CASSNRNDIIKNTIYF. Full variable domain (outside the CDR3, taken from reference TRBV5-1 and TRBJ1-3): KAGVTQTPRYLIKTRGQQVTLSCSPISGHRSVSWYQQTPGQGLQFLFEYFSETQRNKGNFPGRFSGRQFSNSRSEMNVSTLELGDSALYLCASSNRNDIIKNTIYFGEGSWLTVV.

This sequence joins TRBV2 and TRBJ1-6, with D possibly matching TRBD1 (5 bases). This CDR3 comprises 15 residues. Germline V gene sequence: CDR1 SNHLY, CDR2 FYNNEI. Trimming took 2 bases from V and 8 from J, leaving 13 bases between them. This chain's CDR3 is CASSERGPGYSPLHF. In DNA form, the CDR3 reads TGTGCCAGCAGTGAAAGGGGCCCCGGCTATTCACCCCTCCACTTT.

The rearrangement uses TRBV9 and TRBJ1-3; D perhaps matches TRBD1 (5 bases). CDR1 and CDR2 (germline): SGDLS, YYNGEE. The CDR3 extends over 16 amino acids. V was pared by 3 bases and J by 4 bases, with 17 bases between. CDR3: CASSEGQGNLGNTIYF. The CDR3 nucleotides read TGTGCCAGCAGCGAAGGGCAGGGAAACCTCGGAAACACCATATATTTT.

The chain carries TRBV25-1 and TRBJ1-1; 7 nucleotides match TRBD1. Germline V CDR1 and CDR2: MGHDK, SYGVNS. Trimming at V came to 1 base and at J to 1 base, leaving 3 bases not matched to a gene. The CDR3 has 15 amino acids. The CDR3 is CASSEWDSQNTEAFF. CDR3 DNA: TGTGCCAGCAGTGAATGGGACAGCCAGAACACTGAAGCTTTCTTT.

As regards this clone: At the DNA level, this CDR3 is encoded by other sequences in the same sample as well. J is TRBJ1-5 and V is TRBV2; 11 nucleotides align to TRBD1. Germline V gives CDR1 SNHLY, CDR2 FYNNEI. This CDR3 region has 15 residues. The V and J ends lost 6 bases and 4 bases, in that order; junction bases with no gene match: 5. CDR3 sequence (DNA): TGTGCCAGCAGAGCCGGGACAGGGGGAAATCAGCCCCAGCATTTT. As protein: CASRAGTGGNQPQHF.

The V gene is TRBV4-1, the J gene TRBJ2-2; D is ambiguous. V lost 2 bases, J lost 3 bases, and 4 bases lay in between. CDR3 length: 13 residues. Germline assignment: CDR1 MGHRA and CDR2 YSYEKL. CDR3 amino acids: CASSQLYTGELFF. CDR3 coding DNA: TGCGCCAGCAGCCAACTATACACCGGGGAGCTGTTTTTT.

The chain joins TRBV13 to TRBJ2-1; TRBD2 is a possible D gene (5 bases). The germline CDR1 and CDR2 sequences are PRHDT and FYEKMQ (reference sequence). V shed 3 bases and J shed 0 bases, with 12 bases lying between them. The CDR3 totals 16 residues. CDR3 nucleotide sequence: TGTGCCAGCAGCTTGCGGACGGGGAGCTCCTACAATGAGCAGTTCTTC. Its translation: CASSLRTGSSYNEQFF.

V usage is TRBV10-1 and J usage is TRBJ1-5; 9 nucleotides match TRBD1. V shed 10 bases, J shed 4 bases, and the junction held 11 bases outside the gene matches. The CDR3 is 15 amino acids. Germline loops: CDR1 WNHNN, CDR2 SYGVQD (reference sequence). The CDR3: CANPEQGARNQPQHF. The CDR3 DNA reads as TGCGCCAACCCTGAACAGGGGGCGAGGAATCAGCCCCAGCATTTT.

This chain links TRBV2 with TRBJ2-7, with 10 bases matching TRBD2. The CDR3 is made up of 16 amino acids. V trimming: 6 bases; J trimming: 4 bases; junction bases outside the gene matches: 12. The germline gives CDR1 SNHLY, CDR2 FYNNEI. The CDR3 nucleotides read TGTGCCAGCAGATTAATACTAGCGGGGCTTAGTTACGAGCAGTACTTC. Translation gives CASRLILAGLSYEQYF.

This chain uses TRBV5-1 with TRBJ1-2; D perhaps matches TRBD1 (6 bases). There are 13 residues in the CDR3. V was shortened by 4 bases and J by 8 bases, with 15 bases between the two germline ends. CDR1 and CDR2 (germline): SGHRS, YFSETQ. The CDR3 nucleotides read TGCGCCAGCAGCCCGGTTGTTCAGGGGGGCTACACCTTC. Translation gives CASSPVVQGGYTF.